These 3 T cell receptor beta chains share one sample of origin, sequenced in a study of T cell changes during pregnancy in multiple sclerosis. Using immunoSEQ multiplex PCR, the repertoire was profiled, and TCRdb retains in-frame clones only, with some absent. The data contain tens of thousands of clones, just over 90% of them seen just once; the ten biggest clones take up roughly 10%. This specimen was CD8+ T cells from peripheral blood mononuclear cells, taken before pregnancy. These receptors all come from a female donor with multiple sclerosis, enrolled in a pregnancy study.

The gene calls are TRBV29-1 and TRBJ2-2; D is ambiguous. Germline V gene data show CDR1 as SQVTM and CDR2 as ANQGSEA. The CDR3 loop spans 12 amino acids. V lost 4 bases and J lost 3, with 6 bases in between. CDR3 sequence: CSVVWHTGELFF. DNA for the CDR3: TGCAGCGTTGTGTGGCACACCGGGGAGCTGTTTTTT.

The chain couples TRBV29-1 to TRBJ1-1; possible D gene TRBD1, 5 bases. Looked up from germline, CDR1 is SQVTM and CDR2 is ANQGSEA. The CDR3 is made up of 16 amino acids. Trimming shortened V by 0 bases and J by 1 base, and 15 bases separated the two germline ends. In DNA, the CDR3 is TGCAGCGTTGAAGATGGGCGCGGGGGGACGAACACTGAAGCTTTCTTT. This translates into CSVEDGRGGTNTEAFF.

The table lists this clone with a count of one. The chain links TRBV19 to TRBJ2-7; TRBD2 matches 7 bases. Looked up from germline, CDR1 is LNHDA and CDR2 is SQIVND (reference sequence). V was clipped by 3 bases and J by 3 bases; unmatched bases: 20. This CDR3 is 19 amino acids long. The CDR3 here is CASSIRLARPVGRDYEQYF. CDR3 DNA: TGTGCCAGTAGTATCCGACTAGCCCGACCAGTGGGGAGAGACTACGAGCAGTACTTC.